This T cell receptor beta chain was identified during a study of blood T cell repertoires in COVID-19. Produced via immunoSEQ multiplex PCR; TCRdb's table is partial and in-frame only. Of roughly 70,000 clones detected, more than 65% appear once; the ten largest clones hold about 4.3%. The ends were cut back, 5 bases at V and 1 base at J, with 8 bases in the middle. Germline lookup yields CDR1 MNHEY and CDR2 SVGAGI. This CDR3 is built from 13 residues. Source material: peripheral blood. V usage is TRBV6-5 and J usage is TRBJ1-1; D uncertain. The TCR originated in a woman aged 60-75 years with acute or convalescent COVID-19. The CDR3: CASSLWANTEAFF. The CDR3 DNA reads TGTGCCAGCAGTCTCTGGGCGAACACTGAAGCTTTCTTT.